Described below is a single T cell receptor beta chain sequence and its context. CDR3 length: 15 residues. Germline CDR1 and CDR2: LNHDA and SQIVND (reference sequence). Losses at the gene ends were 3 bases for V and 3 bases for J; bases not matched to a gene: 4. This entry belongs to a study of T cell changes during pregnancy in multiple sclerosis. The assay was immunoSEQ multiplex PCR, and TCRdb's table has in-frame clones only and misses some. The data show tens of thousands of clones, just under 95% seen once. The TCR was taken from a female donor with multiple sclerosis, enrolled in a pregnancy study. This specimen consisted of CD8+ T cells from peripheral blood mononuclear cells, obtained in the third trimester of pregnancy. The V and J genes are TRBV19 and TRBJ2-3; 9 bases map to TRBD2. CDR3 protein: CASSIGAGGTDTQYF. CDR3 nucleotide sequence: TGTGCCAGTAGTATCGGAGCGGGGGGTACAGATACGCAGTATTTT.